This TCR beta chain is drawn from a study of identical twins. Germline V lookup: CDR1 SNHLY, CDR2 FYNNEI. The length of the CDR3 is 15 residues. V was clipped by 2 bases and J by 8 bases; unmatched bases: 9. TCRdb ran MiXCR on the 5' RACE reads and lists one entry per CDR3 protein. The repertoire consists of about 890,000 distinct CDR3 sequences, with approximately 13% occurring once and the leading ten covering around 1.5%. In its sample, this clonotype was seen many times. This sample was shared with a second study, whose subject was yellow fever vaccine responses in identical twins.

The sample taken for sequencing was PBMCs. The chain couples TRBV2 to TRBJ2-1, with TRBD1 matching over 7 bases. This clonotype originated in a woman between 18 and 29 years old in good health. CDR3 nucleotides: TGTGCCAGCAGTGAAAGGACAGGAACCTTTGATGAGCAGTTCTTC. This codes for CASSERTGTFDEQFF.